Below are 6 T cell receptor beta chains sequenced from a single sample in a study of T and B cells in COVID-19 patients. TRB rearrangements were amplified by multiplex PCR with BIOMED2 TRB-A/B primers. MiXCR, applied by TCRdb to the multiplex PCR reads, yields one record per CDR3 protein. The data contain about 4,100 distinct CDR3 sequences, roughly a quarter of them seen just once; the ten biggest clones take up around 42%. Blood genomic DNA input for TRB amplification was 250-500 ng. Source material: blood. Every receptor here comes from a human donor with active COVID-19. The donor label of this sample is uncertain.

This clonotype is termed medium-sized. The chain combines TRBV18 with TRBJ2-6, with 8 bases matching TRBD1. CDR1 KGHSH and CDR2 LQKENI come from the germline V gene. V lost 2 bases and J lost 4; bases outside the gene matches: 10. The CDR3 totals 18 residues. In nucleotides, the CDR3 is TGTGCCAGCTCACCAAGAGGGACAGGTGCCTCCGGGGCCAACGTCCTGACTTTC. Its protein product is CASSPRGTGASGANVLTF.

By proportion, this clonotype is medium-sized. The chain recombines TRBV5-4 with TRBJ2-5, with D possibly being TRBD1 (6 bases). With 4 bases removed from V and 5 bases from J, the gap between germline ends came to 15 bases. The germline V gene has CDR1 SGHNT and CDR2 YYREEE (reference sequence). The CDR3 has 14 residues. Here the CDR3 DNA reads TGTGCCAGCAGCCCAACGACAGGATGGGAGACCCAGTACTTC. It yields the protein CASSPTTGWETQYF.

This clonotype was counted between two and nine times. The J gene is TRBJ1-5, the V gene TRBV27; the D gene is possibly TRBD1 (5 bases). Germline CDR1 and CDR2: MNHEY and SMNVEV (reference sequence). Deletions cut 2 bases from V and 2 bases from J, with 7 bases between. The CDR3 covers 14 residues. For the CDR3, the DNA is TGTGCCAGCAGTTTACGGGGGGGCAATCAGCCCCAGCATTTT. This gives the protein CASSLRGGNQPQHF.

The V gene is TRBV30, the J gene TRBJ2-3; the D call may be TRBD1 or TRBD2 (5 bases each). CDR3 length equals 18 residues. The germline gives CDR1 GTSNPN, CDR2 SVGIG (reference sequence). V lost 0 bases and J lost 3, with 22 bases in between. CDR3 in DNA: TGTGCCTGGAGTGTAGAAGAAGGGGTAGCGCGACTGACAGATACGCAGTATTTT. Protein: CAWSVEEGVARLTDTQYF.

The chain combines TRBV12-3 or TRBV12-4 with TRBJ2-5; D ambiguous. The germline V and J ends were trimmed by 4 bases and 3 bases, with 12 bases remaining between them. The CDR3 spans 14 residues. The CDR3 loop is CASSYPYTEETQYF. The CDR3 coding sequence is TGTGCCAGCAGTTACCCCTACACAGAAGAGACCCAGTACTTC.

The chain couples TRBV7-2 to TRBJ1-5; 8 positions agree with TRBD1. The CDR3 runs 15 residues. The germline V gene has CDR1 SGHTA and CDR2 FQGNSA. After removal of 4 bases from V and 4 bases from J, the junction contained 6 bases not matched to a gene. In nucleotides, the CDR3 is TGTGCCAGCAGCTCAGACAGGGGTTGGAATCAGCCCCAGCATTTT. Translating gives CASSSDRGWNQPQHF.